The rows below give T cell receptor beta chains drawn from one sample of a study of blood T cells in healthy people across ages. Using its own MiXCR run on the 5' RACE reads, TCRdb lists one record per CDR3 protein. The sample yields approximately 940,000 distinct CDR3 sequences, roughly 50% seen once. Sequencing used blood. These receptors all come from a man aged 30-40 years in good health. The CDR3 runs from the conserved cysteine through the conserved F or W. The D gene is left open where the match is weak. For some rows the clone size is stated as once, few or many, or as a class when expanded; others skip it.

V gene	J gene	clone size	D gene	CDR3 DNA	CDR3 protein
TRBV4-2	TRBJ1-5	.	.	TGTGCCAGCAGCCTCCGGGACTCCCCTAGGACGCCCCAGCATTTT	CASSLRDSPRTPQHF
TRBV4-1	TRBJ1-5	once	TRBD1	TGCGCCAGCAGCCCGGGACAGGGGGAAGGGAGCAATCAGCCCCAGCATTTT	CASSPGQGEGSNQPQHF
TRBV6-5	TRBJ2-7	.	TRBD1	TGTGCCAGCAGGACGACTCGGACAGGAATCTACGAGCAGTACTTC	CASRTTRTGIYEQYF
TRBV3-1	TRBJ2-1	once	.	TGTGCCAGCAGCCATGGTAGGAGCCTTAGCTCCTACAATGAGCAGTTCTTC	CASSHGRSLSSYNEQFF
TRBV6-5	TRBJ2-7	few	.	TGTGCCAGCAGTTACTCCAGTGGGTTTGGCGAGCAGTACTTC	CASSYSSGFGEQYF
TRBV20-1	TRBJ2-3	few	TRBD2	TGCAGTGCTAGACCGGGACTAGCCTCAGATACGCAGTATTTT	CSARPGLASDTQYF
TRBV14	TRBJ1-4	once	.	TGTGCCAGCAGCCAAGATTTCACTGGGAAACTGTTTTTT	CASSQDFTGKLFF
TRBV4-1	TRBJ2-7	.	.	TGCGCCAGCAGCGGGGACTTGTCCTACGAGCAGTACTTC	CASSGDLSYEQYF
TRBV5-8	TRBJ2-3	few	TRBD2	TGTGCCAGCAGTCCCGGGGGGTCCAGCACAGATACGCAGTATTTT	CASSPGGSSTDTQYF
TRBV28	TRBJ2-2	.	.	TGTGCCAGCAGACGGGGCTCGAACACCGGGGAGCTGTTTTTT	CASRRGSNTGELFF
TRBV29-1	TRBJ2-4	few	.	TGCAGCGTTGAAGGAGACGGCGGTACCAAAAACATTCAGTACTTC	CSVEGDGGTKNIQYF